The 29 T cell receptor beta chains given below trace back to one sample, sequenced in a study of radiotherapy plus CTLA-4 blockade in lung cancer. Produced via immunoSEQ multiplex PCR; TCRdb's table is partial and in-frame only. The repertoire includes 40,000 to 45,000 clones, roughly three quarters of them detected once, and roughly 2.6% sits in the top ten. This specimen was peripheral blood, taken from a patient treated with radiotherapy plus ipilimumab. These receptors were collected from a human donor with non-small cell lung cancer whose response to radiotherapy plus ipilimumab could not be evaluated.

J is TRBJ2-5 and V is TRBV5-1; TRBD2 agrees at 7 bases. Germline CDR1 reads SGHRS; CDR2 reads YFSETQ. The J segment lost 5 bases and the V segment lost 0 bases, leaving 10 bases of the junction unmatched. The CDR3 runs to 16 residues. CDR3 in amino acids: CASSLVAGLTGETQYF. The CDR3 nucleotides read TGCGCCAGCAGCTTGGTAGCGGGCCTAACGGGGGAGACCCAGTACTTC.

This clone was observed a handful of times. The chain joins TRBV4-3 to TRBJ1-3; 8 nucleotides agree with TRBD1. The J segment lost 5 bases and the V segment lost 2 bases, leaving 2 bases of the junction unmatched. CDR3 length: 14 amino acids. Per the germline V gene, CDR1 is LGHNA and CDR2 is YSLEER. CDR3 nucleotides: TGCGCCAGCAGCCAACAGGGGGCGAGAAACACCATATATTTT. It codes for CASSQQGARNTIYF.

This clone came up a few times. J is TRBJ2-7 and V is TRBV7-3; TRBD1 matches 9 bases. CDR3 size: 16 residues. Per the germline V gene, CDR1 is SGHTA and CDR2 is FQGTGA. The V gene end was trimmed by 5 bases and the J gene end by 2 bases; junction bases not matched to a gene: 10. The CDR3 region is CASSVSDRGAAYEQYF. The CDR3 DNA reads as TGTGCCAGCAGCGTCTCGGACAGGGGCGCCGCCTACGAGCAGTACTTC. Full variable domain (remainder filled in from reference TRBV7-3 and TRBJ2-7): GAGVSQTPSNKVTEKGKYVELRCDPISGHTALYWYRQSLGQGPEFLIYFQGTGAADDSGLPNDRFFAVRPEGSVSTLKIQRTERGDSAVYLCASSVSDRGAAYEQYFGPGTRLTVT.

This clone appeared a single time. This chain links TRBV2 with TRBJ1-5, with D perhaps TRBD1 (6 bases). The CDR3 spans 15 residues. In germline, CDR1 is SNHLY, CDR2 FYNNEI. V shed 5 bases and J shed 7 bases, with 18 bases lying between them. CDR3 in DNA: TGTGCCAGCAGTTCGTACCGGGACAACAAACAGCCCCAGCATTTT. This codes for CASSSYRDNKQPQHF. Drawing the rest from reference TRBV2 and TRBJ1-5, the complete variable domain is EPEVTQTPSHQVTQMGQEVILRCVPISNHLYFYWYRQILGQKVEFLVSFYNNEISEKSEIFDDQFSVERPDGSNFTLKIRSTKLEDSAMYFCASSSYRDNKQPQHFGDGTRLSIL.

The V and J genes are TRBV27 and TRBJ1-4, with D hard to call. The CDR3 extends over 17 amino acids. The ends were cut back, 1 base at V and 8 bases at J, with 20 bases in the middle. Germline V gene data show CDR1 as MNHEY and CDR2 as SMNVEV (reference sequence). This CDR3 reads CASSLLGWFEGPEKLFF. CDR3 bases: TGTGCCAGCAGTTTATTAGGGTGGTTCGAGGGTCCCGAAAAACTGTTTTTT.

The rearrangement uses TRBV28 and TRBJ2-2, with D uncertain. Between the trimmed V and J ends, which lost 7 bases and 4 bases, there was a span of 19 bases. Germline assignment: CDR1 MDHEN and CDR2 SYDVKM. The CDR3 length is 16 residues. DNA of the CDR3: TGTGCCAGCACCCCAGGCCCGCAGGCGACCACCGGGGAGCTGTTTTTT. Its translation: CASTPGPQATTGELFF. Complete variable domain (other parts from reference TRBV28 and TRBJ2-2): DVKVTQSSRYLVKRTGEKVFLECVQDMDHENMFWYRQDPGLGLRLIYFSYDVKMKEKGDIPEGYSVSREKKERFSLILESASTNQTSMYLCASTPGPQATTGELFFGEGSRLTVL.

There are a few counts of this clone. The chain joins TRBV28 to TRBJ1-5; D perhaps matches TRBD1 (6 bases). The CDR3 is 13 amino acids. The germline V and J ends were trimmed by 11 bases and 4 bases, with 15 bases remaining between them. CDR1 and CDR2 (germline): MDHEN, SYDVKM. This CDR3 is CALRGAGNQPQHF. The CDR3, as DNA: TGTGCCCTACGGGGGGCAGGTAATCAGCCCCAGCATTTT.

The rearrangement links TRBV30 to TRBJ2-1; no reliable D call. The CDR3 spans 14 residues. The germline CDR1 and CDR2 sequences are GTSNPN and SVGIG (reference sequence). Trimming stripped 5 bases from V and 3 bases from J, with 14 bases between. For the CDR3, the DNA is TGTGCCTGGCAACCACTCTCTCTCTACAATGAGCAGTTCTTC. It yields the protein CAWQPLSLYNEQFF.

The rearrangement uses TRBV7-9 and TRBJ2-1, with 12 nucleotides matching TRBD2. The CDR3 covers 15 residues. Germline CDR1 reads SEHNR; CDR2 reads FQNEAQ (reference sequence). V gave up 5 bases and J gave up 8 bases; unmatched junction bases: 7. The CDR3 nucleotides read TGTGCCAGCAGCCTTAGGGGGACTAGCGGGCATGAGCAGTTCTTC. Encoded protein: CASSLRGTSGHEQFF.

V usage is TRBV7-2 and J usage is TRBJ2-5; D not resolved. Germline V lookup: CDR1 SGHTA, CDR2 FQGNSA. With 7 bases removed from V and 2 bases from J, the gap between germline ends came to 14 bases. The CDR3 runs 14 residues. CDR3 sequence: CASTFEQAQETQYF. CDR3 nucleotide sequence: TGTGCCAGCACCTTTGAGCAGGCACAAGAGACCCAGTACTTC.

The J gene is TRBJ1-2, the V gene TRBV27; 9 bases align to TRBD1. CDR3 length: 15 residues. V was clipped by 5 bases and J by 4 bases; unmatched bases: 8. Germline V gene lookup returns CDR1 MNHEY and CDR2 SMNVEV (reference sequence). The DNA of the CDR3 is TGTGCCAGCAGTCTAAGGACAGGGGTGATCTATGGCTACACCTTC. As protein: CASSLRTGVIYGYTF.

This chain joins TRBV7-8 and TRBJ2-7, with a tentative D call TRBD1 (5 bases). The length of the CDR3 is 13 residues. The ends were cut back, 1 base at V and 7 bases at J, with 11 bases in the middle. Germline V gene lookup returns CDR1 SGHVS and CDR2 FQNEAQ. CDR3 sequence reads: CASSLGAGREQYF. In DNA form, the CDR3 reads TGTGCCAGCAGCTTAGGTGCAGGGCGGGAGCAGTACTTC.

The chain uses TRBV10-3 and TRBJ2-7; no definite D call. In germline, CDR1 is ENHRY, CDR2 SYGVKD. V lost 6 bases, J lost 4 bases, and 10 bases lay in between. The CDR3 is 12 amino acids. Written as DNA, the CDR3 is TGTGCCATCAGCCAGTTCTTTTACGAGCAGTACTTC. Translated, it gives CAISQFFYEQYF.

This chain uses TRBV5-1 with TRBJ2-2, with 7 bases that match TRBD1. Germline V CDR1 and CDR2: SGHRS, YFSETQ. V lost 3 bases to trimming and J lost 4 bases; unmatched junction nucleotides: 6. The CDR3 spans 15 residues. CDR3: CASSWDRRITGELFF. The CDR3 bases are TGCGCCAGCAGCTGGGACAGAAGAATCACCGGGGAGCTGTTTTTT.

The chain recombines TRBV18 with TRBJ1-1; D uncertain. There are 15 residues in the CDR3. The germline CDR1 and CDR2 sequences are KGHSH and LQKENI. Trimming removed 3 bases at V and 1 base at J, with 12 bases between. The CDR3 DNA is TGTGCCAGCTCACCGGGCGTCGTTGGGAACACTGAAGCTTTCTTT. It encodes CASSPGVVGNTEAFF.

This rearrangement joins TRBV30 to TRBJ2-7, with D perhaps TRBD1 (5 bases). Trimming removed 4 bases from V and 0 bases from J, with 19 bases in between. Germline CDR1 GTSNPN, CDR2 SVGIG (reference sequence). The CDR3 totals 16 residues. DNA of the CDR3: TGTGCCTGGAACTCCCGGACATTTGGAGACTCCTACGAGCAGTACTTC. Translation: CAWNSRTFGDSYEQYF.

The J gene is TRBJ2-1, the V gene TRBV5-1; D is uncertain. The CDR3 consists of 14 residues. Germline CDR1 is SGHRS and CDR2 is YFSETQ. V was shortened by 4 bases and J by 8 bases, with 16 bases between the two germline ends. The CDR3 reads CASSIAQGWDEQFF. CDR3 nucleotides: TGCGCCAGCAGCATAGCCCAAGGATGGGATGAGCAGTTCTTC.

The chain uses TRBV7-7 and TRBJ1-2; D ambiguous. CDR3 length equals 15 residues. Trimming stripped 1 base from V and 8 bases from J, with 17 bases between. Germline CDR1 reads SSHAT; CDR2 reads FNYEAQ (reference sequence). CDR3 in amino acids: CASSLVGPRAGGYTF. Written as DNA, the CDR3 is TGTGCCAGCAGCTTAGTAGGCCCACGGGCGGGGGGCTACACCTTC.

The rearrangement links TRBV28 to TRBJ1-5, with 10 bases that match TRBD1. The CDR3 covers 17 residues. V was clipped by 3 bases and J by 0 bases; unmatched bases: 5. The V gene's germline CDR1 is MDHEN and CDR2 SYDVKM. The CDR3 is CASSLRTGGYSNQPQHF. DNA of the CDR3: TGTGCCAGCAGTTTGAGGACAGGGGGTTATAGCAATCAGCCCCAGCATTTT.

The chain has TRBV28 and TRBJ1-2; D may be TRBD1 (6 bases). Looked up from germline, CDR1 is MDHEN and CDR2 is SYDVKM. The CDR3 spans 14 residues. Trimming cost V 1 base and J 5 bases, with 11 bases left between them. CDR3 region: CASSLFTGSYGYTF. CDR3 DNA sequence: TGTGCCAGCAGTTTATTCACAGGGTCGTATGGCTACACCTTC.

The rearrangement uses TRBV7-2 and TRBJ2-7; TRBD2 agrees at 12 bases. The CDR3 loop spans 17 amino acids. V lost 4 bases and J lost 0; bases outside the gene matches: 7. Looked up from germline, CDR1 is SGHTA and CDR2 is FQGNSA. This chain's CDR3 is CASSSPRTSGASYEQYF. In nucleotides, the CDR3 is TGTGCCAGCAGCTCTCCACGGACTAGCGGGGCCTCCTACGAGCAGTACTTC.

CDR3 loop: CASSPTGGFQETQYF. The CDR3 DNA sequence: TGTGCCAGCAGCCCTACGGGGGGATTTCAAGAGACCCAGTACTTC. V and J are TRBV6-5 and TRBJ2-5; 7 bases are a match to TRBD2. The CDR3 length is 15 residues. Trimming took 6 bases from V and 2 from J; bases not matched to a gene: 9. The germline gives CDR1 MNHEY, CDR2 SVGAGI.

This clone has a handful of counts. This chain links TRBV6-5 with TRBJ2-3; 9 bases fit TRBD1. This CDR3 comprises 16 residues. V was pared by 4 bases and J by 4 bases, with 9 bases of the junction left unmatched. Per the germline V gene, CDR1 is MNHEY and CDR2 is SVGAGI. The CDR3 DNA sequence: TGTGCCAGCAGTTTTACCGGGACAGGGTTATCAGATACGCAGTATTTT. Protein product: CASSFTGTGLSDTQYF.

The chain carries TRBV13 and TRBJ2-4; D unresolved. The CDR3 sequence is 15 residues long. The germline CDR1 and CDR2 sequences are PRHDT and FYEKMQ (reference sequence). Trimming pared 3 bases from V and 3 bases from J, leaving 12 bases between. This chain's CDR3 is CASSFLTLSKNIQYF. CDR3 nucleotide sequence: TGTGCCAGCAGCTTCCTGACACTTAGCAAAAACATTCAGTACTTC.

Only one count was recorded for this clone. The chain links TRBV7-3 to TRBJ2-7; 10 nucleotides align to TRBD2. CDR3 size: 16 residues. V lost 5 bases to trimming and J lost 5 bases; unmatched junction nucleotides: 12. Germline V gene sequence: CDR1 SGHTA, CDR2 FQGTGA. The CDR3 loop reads CASSTTPSGSVNEQYF. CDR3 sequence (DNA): TGTGCCAGCAGCACAACCCCTAGCGGGAGTGTCAACGAGCAGTACTTC.

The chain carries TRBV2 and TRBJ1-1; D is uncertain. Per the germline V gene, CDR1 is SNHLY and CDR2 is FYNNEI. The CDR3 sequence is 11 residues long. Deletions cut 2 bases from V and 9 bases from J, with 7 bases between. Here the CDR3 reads CASSETGKAFF. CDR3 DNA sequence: TGTGCCAGCAGTGAAACGGGGAAAGCTTTCTTT.

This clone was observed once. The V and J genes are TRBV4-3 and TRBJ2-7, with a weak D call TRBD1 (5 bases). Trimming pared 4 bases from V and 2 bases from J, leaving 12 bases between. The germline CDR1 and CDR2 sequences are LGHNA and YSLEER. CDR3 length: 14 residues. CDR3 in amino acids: CASSPGQGTYEQYF. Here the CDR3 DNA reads TGCGCCAGCAGCCCCGGCCAGGGCACCTACGAGCAGTACTTC.

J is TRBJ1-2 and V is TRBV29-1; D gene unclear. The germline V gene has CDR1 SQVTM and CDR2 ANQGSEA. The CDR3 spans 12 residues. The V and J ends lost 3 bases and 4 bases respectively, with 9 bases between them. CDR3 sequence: CSVERAGYGYTF. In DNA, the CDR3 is TGCAGCGTTGAGCGCGCTGGCTATGGCTACACCTTC.

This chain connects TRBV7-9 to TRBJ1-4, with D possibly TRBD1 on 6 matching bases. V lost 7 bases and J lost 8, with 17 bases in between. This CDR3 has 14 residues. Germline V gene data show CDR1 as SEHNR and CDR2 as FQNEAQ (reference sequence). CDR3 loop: CASTPNRVGEKLFF. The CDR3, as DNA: TGTGCCAGCACCCCGAACAGGGTTGGCGAAAAACTGTTTTTT.